What follows are 32 T cell receptor beta chains derived from one specimen sequenced in a study of blood T cell repertoires in COVID-19. This table comes from immunoSEQ multiplex PCR, and its TCRdb copy is limited to in-frame clones, with some not included. The sample holds tens of thousands of clones, roughly nine tenths seen once. The sample comprised peripheral blood. The receptors were sampled from a man aged 50 to 60 with COVID-19, enrolled during active disease.

V is TRBV9 and J is TRBJ1-1; 8 bases fit TRBD1. CDR3 length equals 15 residues. J was trimmed by 4 bases and V by 4 bases; bases with no gene match: 9. Germline values: CDR1 SGDLS, CDR2 YYNGEE. CDR3 sequence: CASSTLGQGATEAFF. CDR3 in DNA: TGTGCCAGCAGCACACTTGGACAGGGTGCCACTGAAGCTTTCTTT.

V and J are TRBV12-5 and TRBJ2-5; a weak D match, TRBD1 (7 bases). The CDR3 sequence is 13 residues long. Germline loops: CDR1 LGHNT, CDR2 FRNRAP. V was pared by 5 bases and J by 6 bases, with 13 bases between. CDR3 residues: CASGTAGGKTQYF. In DNA, the CDR3 is TGTGCTAGTGGTACCGCAGGGGGGAAGACCCAGTACTTC.

This chain uses TRBV19 with TRBJ2-2, with D possibly TRBD1 on 6 matching bases. CDR1 and CDR2 from the germline V gene are LNHDA and SQIVND (reference sequence). V dropped 2 bases and J dropped 6 bases, with 13 bases sitting between them. There are 15 residues in the CDR3. The CDR3 spells CASSIRYRVPGELFF. The CDR3 nucleotides are TGTGCCAGTAGTATAAGGTACAGGGTACCCGGGGAGCTGTTTTTT.

There are a few counts of this clone. The chain links TRBV4-2 to TRBJ2-7; 9 bases agree with TRBD2. CDR3 size: 17 residues. V dropped 4 bases and J dropped 6; count of bases not matched to a gene: 16. Per the germline V gene, CDR1 is LGHNA and CDR2 is YNFKEQ. CDR3: CASSPLRQRGEASEQYF. In DNA, the CDR3 is TGTGCCAGCAGCCCCCTGAGGCAGCGGGGGGAAGCCAGCGAGCAGTACTTC.

The chain employs TRBV19 and TRBJ1-1; D not resolved. Trimming cost V 3 bases and J 2 bases, with 10 bases left between them. The germline V gene encodes CDR1 LNHDA and CDR2 SQIVND (reference sequence). This CDR3 is 14 amino acids long. As DNA, the CDR3 is TGTGCCAGTAGTATCGGAGGTACTAACACTGAAGCTTTCTTT. Its protein product is CASSIGGTNTEAFF.

This chain's CDR3 is CAWSVRGVQIYNSPLHF. In DNA, the CDR3 is TGTGCCTGGAGTGTACGGGGGGTGCAAATTTATAATTCACCCCTCCACTTT. The chain recombines TRBV30 with TRBJ1-6; tentative D call: TRBD1 (5 bases). The CDR3 is 17 residues long. Trimming pared 0 bases from V and 4 bases from J, leaving 16 bases between. Looked up from germline, CDR1 is GTSNPN and CDR2 is SVGIG (reference sequence).

The chain couples TRBV18 to TRBJ1-1; no clear D. The germline gives CDR1 KGHSH, CDR2 LQKENI. The CDR3 runs to 14 residues. V was clipped by 3 bases and J by 3 bases, with 11 bases between them. Written as DNA, the CDR3 is TGTGCCAGCTCACCTTCGGGTAGTGACACTGAAGCTTTCTTT. Its protein is CASSPSGSDTEAFF.

The chain uses TRBV19 and TRBJ2-3; 7 nucleotides match TRBD1. This CDR3 is 16 amino acids long. V shed 3 bases and J 1 base; nucleotides not matched to a gene: 7. CDR1 and CDR2 (germline): LNHDA, SQIVND (reference sequence). The CDR3 region has the DNA TGTGCCAGTAGTATGACCCGACAGGGTGGCACAGATACGCAGTATTTT. Translated: CASSMTRQGGTDTQYF.

The rearrangement uses TRBV4-2 and TRBJ2-5; TRBD1 aligns across 8 bases. Germline V gene lookup returns CDR1 LGHNA and CDR2 YNFKEQ. CDR3 length equals 20 residues. The trim removed 0 bases at V and 4 bases at J, leaving 19 bases unmatched. For the CDR3, the DNA is TGTGCCAGCAGCCAAGACCCTGTTTTATCAGGGGGCTTAGGGGGAGAGACCCAGTACTTC. Amino acid sequence: CASSQDPVLSGGLGGETQYF.

The V gene is TRBV27, the J gene TRBJ1-5, with D tentatively TRBD1 (5 bases). The CDR3 is made up of 14 amino acids. Germline CDR1 MNHEY, CDR2 SMNVEV (reference sequence). Trimming took 2 bases from V and 5 from J, leaving 10 bases between them. CDR3 in DNA: TGTGCCAGCAGTTTAACAGGCCAAGATCAGCCCCAGCATTTT. Its protein product is CASSLTGQDQPQHF.

The V gene is TRBV5-1, the J gene TRBJ1-2, with D maybe TRBD1 (5 bases). Trimming pared 0 bases from V and 12 bases from J, leaving 12 bases between. Germline CDR1 SGHRS, CDR2 YFSETQ. The CDR3 has 12 amino acids. The CDR3 sequence is CASSLEGARDTF. CDR3 DNA sequence: TGCGCCAGCAGCTTGGAAGGGGCGAGAGACACCTTC.

The rearrangement links TRBV11-2 to TRBJ1-1; the D is unclear. The CDR3 has 13 amino acids. Germline CDR1 is SGHAT and CDR2 is FQNNGV. V lost 3 bases and J 7 bases, leaving 12 bases between the germline ends. DNA for the CDR3: TGTGCCAGCAGCTTTAGCGGTAGACTTGAAGCTTTCTTT. This encodes CASSFSGRLEAFF.

This chain links TRBV19 with TRBJ2-2; 7 nucleotides align to TRBD1. This CDR3 is 16 amino acids long. Germline V gene sequence: CDR1 LNHDA, CDR2 SQIVND (reference sequence). The V and J ends lost 5 bases and 4 bases, in that order; junction bases with no gene match: 10. The DNA for the CDR3 is TGTGCCAGTAGTTTTACCCGAACAGGGGTCACCGGGGAGCTGTTTTTT. This codes for CASSFTRTGVTGELFF.

The chain recombines TRBV7-3 with TRBJ2-2; TRBD1 matches at 7 bases. Germline CDR1 and CDR2: SGHTA and FQGTGA. CDR3 length equals 15 residues. V lost 2 bases and J lost 4; bases outside the gene matches: 4. Written as DNA, the CDR3 is TGTGCCAGCAGCTTAGGGACAGAGGTCACCGGGGAGCTGTTTTTT. Its protein product is CASSLGTEVTGELFF.

This rearrangement joins TRBV30 to TRBJ1-6; D ambiguous. V gave up 4 bases and J gave up 4 bases, with 14 bases separating them. This CDR3 has 15 amino acids. CDR1 GTSNPN and CDR2 SVGIG come from the germline V gene (reference sequence). The CDR3 is CAWNLPPGYNSPLHF. Here the CDR3 DNA reads TGTGCCTGGAATCTCCCCCCCGGTTATAATTCACCCCTCCACTTT.

The chain links TRBV4-1 to TRBJ2-5; TRBD1 might be the D (5 bases). This CDR3 region has 14 residues. Germline lookup yields CDR1 MGHRA and CDR2 YSYEKL. V dropped 1 base and J dropped 5 bases, with 11 bases sitting between them. The CDR3 nucleotides are TGCGCCAGCAGCCAAGTTTCTCAGGGTGAGACCCAGTACTTC. Its translation: CASSQVSQGETQYF.

The chain links TRBV30 to TRBJ2-3; D may be TRBD1 (6 bases). V lost 8 bases and J 0 bases, leaving 18 bases between the germline ends. There are 15 residues in the CDR3. CDR1 is GTSNPN, CDR2 SVGIG, per germline (reference sequence). CDR3 bases: TGTGCCGGTCGGGACATTTGGTTGAGCACAGATACGCAGTATTTT. Translated: CAGRDIWLSTDTQYF.

The V call is TRBV30, the J call TRBJ2-5; D is perhaps TRBD2 (5 bases). This CDR3 is built from 14 residues. Per the germline V gene, CDR1 is GTSNPN and CDR2 is SVGIG (reference sequence). V lost 3 bases to trimming and J lost 1 base, with 12 bases between them. In DNA, the CDR3 is TGTGCCTGGAGGCCTGGCGGACTCCAAGAGACCCAGTACTTC. This codes for CAWRPGGLQETQYF.

The chain links TRBV5-1 to TRBJ1-1; TRBD1 is a possible D gene (6 bases). V was trimmed by 3 bases and J by 5 bases, leaving 14 bases between them. CDR3 length: 14 residues. Per the germline V gene, CDR1 is SGHRS and CDR2 is YFSETQ. DNA for the CDR3: TGCGCCAGCAGCTCCACAGGGTCGGTAACTGAAGCTTTCTTT. Translating gives CASSSTGSVTEAFF.

V and J are TRBV18 and TRBJ2-6, with a tentative D call TRBD2 (6 bases). With 6 bases removed from V and 2 bases from J, the gap between germline ends came to 8 bases. This CDR3 contains 14 residues. Germline CDR1 is KGHSH and CDR2 is LQKENI. The CDR3 DNA reads as TGTGCCAGCTCTTCGGGGGCTGGGGCCAACGTCCTGACTTTC. It encodes CASSSGAGANVLTF.

CDR3 amino acids: CASRPGQSGELFF. Written as DNA, the CDR3 is TGTGCCAGCAGACCCGGACAGAGCGGGGAGCTGTTTTTT. The chain couples TRBV3-1 (or the pseudogene TRBV3-2) to TRBJ2-2, with D tentatively TRBD1 (6 bases). V dropped 6 bases and J dropped 7 bases, with 12 bases sitting between them. The CDR3 covers 13 residues. Germline CDR1 reads LGHDT; CDR2 reads YNNKEL (reference sequence).

This chain joins TRBV19 and TRBJ2-1; 10 bases map to TRBD1. This CDR3 contains 14 residues. CDR1 LNHDA and CDR2 SQIVND come from the germline V gene (reference sequence). V lost 9 bases and J lost 5; bases outside the gene matches: 7. The CDR3 sequence: CASGSGTGDNEQFF. The DNA of the CDR3 is TGTGCCAGCGGTTCCGGGACAGGGGACAATGAGCAGTTCTTC.

This clone is a singleton in its sample. The V call is TRBV19, the J call TRBJ1-2, with D hard to call. This CDR3 is built from 15 residues. Trimming took 5 bases from V and 0 from J, leaving 13 bases between them. CDR1 LNHDA and CDR2 SQIVND come from the germline V gene (reference sequence). CDR3: CASSPPRRSNYGYTF. In DNA form, the CDR3 reads TGTGCCAGTAGTCCCCCCAGGCGTTCTAACTATGGCTACACCTTC.

V is TRBV5-1 and J is TRBJ2-5; D gene ambiguous. The ends were cut back, 4 bases at V and 1 base at J, with 14 bases in the middle. There are 15 residues in the CDR3. Germline-derived CDR1 and CDR2 are SGHRS and YFSETQ. The CDR3 is CASSLGGALQETQYF. The CDR3 bases are TGCGCCAGCAGCCTGGGCGGCGCCCTCCAAGAGACCCAGTACTTC.

The V gene is TRBV18, the J gene TRBJ2-1, with D possibly TRBD1 on 6 matching bases. The CDR3 is 14 residues long. Germline loops: CDR1 KGHSH, CDR2 LQKENI. The V end was cut by 3 bases, the J end by 9 bases, with 15 bases between. The CDR3 coding sequence is TGTGCCAGCTCACCGCAACAGGGTCCGGGTGAGCAGTTCTTC. Translated, it gives CASSPQQGPGEQFF.

The V call is TRBV6-5, the J call TRBJ2-7; a possible D gene is TRBD1 (5 bases). This CDR3 contains 14 residues. The germline V and J ends were trimmed by 2 bases and 2 bases, with 10 bases remaining between them. Looked up from germline, CDR1 is MNHEY and CDR2 is SVGAGI. The CDR3 DNA sequence: TGTGCCAGCAGTTACGGGGCAGAAGCCTACGAGCAGTACTTC. Its translation is CASSYGAEAYEQYF.

This clone was recorded a few times. The V gene is TRBV9, the J gene TRBJ2-2; 8 bases agree with TRBD2. Trimming removed 0 bases from V and 6 bases from J; junction bases left unmatched: 7. The CDR3 runs to 16 residues. Germline V gene data show CDR1 as SGDLS and CDR2 as YYNGEE. CDR3 sequence reads: CASSVVGSGVAGELFF. CDR3 bases: TGTGCCAGCAGCGTAGTTGGTAGCGGGGTAGCCGGGGAGCTGTTTTTT.

The chain uses TRBV7-2 and TRBJ2-5, with 9 nucleotides matching TRBD2. The CDR3 spans 15 residues. V lost 5 bases, J lost 0 bases, and 4 bases stayed unmatched. The germline CDR1 and CDR2 sequences are SGHTA and FQGNSA. The CDR3 sequence: CASSRTSDHQETQYF. The CDR3 bases are TGTGCCAGCAGCCGGACTAGCGACCACCAAGAGACCCAGTACTTC.

This sequence joins TRBV7-8 and TRBJ2-7, with 13 bases lining up with TRBD2. CDR1 and CDR2 (germline): SGHVS, FQNEAQ. The length of the CDR3 is 18 residues. With V trimmed by 5 bases and J by 0 bases, 10 bases remained unmatched. The CDR3 nucleotides read TGTGCCAGCAGCACGAGGACGGGACTAGCGGGGAGCTCCTACGAGCAGTACTTC. Translation: CASSTRTGLAGSSYEQYF.

This sequence joins TRBV15 and TRBJ1-1, with D hard to call. With 1 base removed from V and 3 bases from J, the gap between germline ends came to 9 bases. The germline V gene has CDR1 LNHNV and CDR2 YYDKDF (reference sequence). The CDR3 consists of 14 residues. CDR3: CATSRGQMDTEAFF. CDR3 coding DNA: TGTGCCACCAGCAGAGGGCAGATGGACACTGAAGCTTTCTTT.

The CDR3 loop is CAWERDSSNIQYF. The CDR3 nucleotides read TGTGCCTGGGAAAGGGACAGTTCAAACATTCAGTACTTC. The genes are TRBV30 and TRBJ2-4; 7 bases line up with TRBD1. The CDR3 contains 13 residues. Trimming cost V 5 bases and J 6 bases; bases outside gene matches: 7. Germline CDR1 and CDR2: GTSNPN and SVGIG (reference sequence).

This chain joins TRBV24-1 and TRBJ2-3, with TRBD2 identical over 11 bases. Germline V lookup: CDR1 KGHDR, CDR2 SFDVKD. The V segment lost 4 bases and the J segment 6 bases; nucleotides outside the gene matches: 8. The CDR3 is made up of 16 amino acids. The CDR3, as DNA: TGTGCCACCAGTGACTCGACTAGCGGGGATTCGGATACGCAGTATTTT. This gives the protein CATSDSTSGDSDTQYF.